This T cell receptor (beta chain) comes out of a study of blood T cell repertoires in COVID-19. Study-level background: Sources were T cells, B-cell-depleted T cells, or PBMCs; the material itself was cDNA or gDNA.

Produced via immunoSEQ multiplex PCR; TCRdb's table is partial and in-frame only. Of 250,000 to 300,000 clones listed, more than 70% are singletons. Per the germline V gene, CDR1 is MNHEY and CDR2 is SMNVEV (reference sequence). This CDR3 has 15 amino acids. The germline V and J ends were trimmed by 4 bases and 4 bases, with 15 bases remaining between them. Sequenced: peripheral blood. This chain links TRBV27 with TRBJ2-3; tentatively, D is TRBD1 (6 bases). The origin of this receptor is a woman between 25 and 40 years old with COVID-19, enrolled during active disease. CDR3 nucleotides: TGTGCCAGCAGTTGGCCTCCAGGGGCTGCAGATACGCAGTATTTT. Translated: CASSWPPGAADTQYF.